This TCR beta chain was retrieved from a study of CD8 T cells in ankylosing spondylitis. This clonotype has at least ten counts. The target antigen is unknown. In germline, CDR1 is SNHLY, CDR2 FYNNEI. The CDR3 is made up of 14 amino acids. Trimming removed 6 bases from V and 6 bases from J, with 18 bases in between. For TCR beta, libraries came from quantitative 5'-RACE with molecular barcodes. From the 5' RACE reads, TCRdb called clonotypes with MiXCR, one entry per CDR3 protein. The table records 80,000 to 100,000 distinct CDR3 sequences, 8.5% to 9% of them present only once. Findings of the study overall: Researchers report that disease-linked clones proved CD8+ and relatively rare in peripheral blood. What seemed typical of ankylosing spondylitis blood was a TCR beta motif built from about eight highly homologous variants.

The gene calls are TRBV2 and TRBJ2-7; the D call may be TRBD1 or TRBD2 (5 bases each). The clonotype comes from a male donor with ankylosing spondylitis or in good health (not recorded which). The material sequenced was blood, either unsorted or a sorted T cell fraction (not recorded which). For the CDR3, the DNA is TGTGCCAGCAGACTAACCAGTCGGGGCTCCGAGCAGTACTTC. Protein product: CASRLTSRGSEQYF.